This T cell receptor beta chain was captured by sequencing in a study of cytomegalovirus exposure and HLA in healthy donors. With V trimmed by 4 bases and J by 8 bases, 14 bases remained unmatched. Germline V CDR1 and CDR2: SGHDT, YYEEEE. This CDR3 is 16 amino acids long. It was with 60 Vbeta and 13 Jbeta primers that the PCR ran. Data came from immunoSEQ multiplex PCR; TCRdb stores just in-frame clones and leaves some out. In total, the table holds some 130,000 clones. The gene calls are TRBV5-6 and TRBJ2-1, with 8 bases identical to TRBD1. Sequenced: PBMCs. The sequence came from a man aged 18 to 30 in good health and CMV-seronegative. The DNA of the CDR3 is TGTGCCAGCAGCCTGACAGGGGAGGTACCCGCGGATGAGCAGTTCTTC. Its protein product is CASSLTGEVPADEQFF.